These 5 T cell receptor beta chains originate from one sample sequenced in a study of T cell responses to AZD1222 COVID-19 vaccine. The protocol was immunoSEQ multiplex PCR, while the TCRdb copy is restricted to in-frame clones and leaves out a portion. In the table there are approximately 150,000 clones, approximately 90% of which are singletons. The sequences come from peripheral blood, collected 28 days after the second AZD1222 dose. The source of these receptors is an adult who received the AZD1222 COVID-19 vaccine.

The genes are TRBV19 and TRBJ1-1, with 7 bases aligning to TRBD1. V was pared by 5 bases and J by 2 bases, with 5 bases of the junction left unmatched. This CDR3 is built from 14 residues. Germline CDR1 is LNHDA and CDR2 is SQIVND (reference sequence). CDR3 loop: CASSPQGGNTEAFF. The DNA of the CDR3 is TGTGCCAGTAGTCCGCAGGGGGGTAACACTGAAGCTTTCTTT.

The rearrangement links TRBV5-1 to TRBJ2-7; 8 nucleotides line up with TRBD1. The length of the CDR3 is 17 residues. After removal of 0 bases from V and 0 bases from J, the junction contained 8 bases not matched to a gene. Germline-derived CDR1 and CDR2 are SGHRS and YFSETQ. The CDR3 nucleotides are TGCGCCAGCAGCTTGGCAACTGACAGGGGAGTCTCCTACGAGCAGTACTTC. It translates to CASSLATDRGVSYEQYF.

The chain has TRBV18 and TRBJ1-5; D remains ambiguous. This CDR3 has 14 amino acids. Germline lookup yields CDR1 KGHSH and CDR2 LQKENI. V was cut by 2 bases and J by 2 bases, with 7 bases left in between. Written as DNA, the CDR3 is TGTGCCAGCTCACCATGGGAAGGCAATCAGCCCCAGCATTTT. Translated, it gives CASSPWEGNQPQHF.

The rearrangement joins TRBV5-1 to TRBJ2-7; no clear D gene. Trimming stripped 0 bases from V and 2 bases from J, with 9 bases between. There are 14 residues in the CDR3. Germline V gives CDR1 SGHRS, CDR2 YFSETQ. The CDR3 nucleotides are TGCGCCAGCAGCTTGGAAATAACCACCTACGAGCAGTACTTC. Protein sequence: CASSLEITTYEQYF.

Only one count was recorded for this clone. V and J are TRBV27 and TRBJ2-1, with a tentative D call TRBD1 (5 bases). Germline V gene sequence: CDR1 MNHEY, CDR2 SMNVEV (reference sequence). The CDR3 contains 12 residues. Trimming pared 6 bases from V and 10 bases from J, leaving 13 bases between. Here the CDR3 DNA reads TGTGCCAGCAGCCTCAGGGTAGGCGAGCAGTTCTTC. This translates into CASSLRVGEQFF.